In its sample, the clone carrying this TCR beta chain was seen a few times. The antigen remains undetermined. The sample comes from a study of beta chain features in type 1 diabetes. General study points: In every one of the four CD4+ subsets, TCRB CDR3s were moderately but significantly shorter in Type 1 diabetes patients.

Expressed TCRB transcripts were sequenced because the isolated RNA had all been reverse transcribed beforehand. Assay used: immunoSEQ multiplex PCR; TCRdb lists only in-frame clones, some missing. This table has 250,000 to 300,000 clones, approximately 25% appearing once. CDR1 and CDR2 from the germline V gene are MGHDK and SYGVNS. The V and J ends lost 2 bases and 5 bases, in that order; junction bases with no gene match: 1. This CDR3 has 14 amino acids. Input material: naive CD4+ T cells from blood. The TCR was taken from a woman in her 30s with type 1 diabetes. The genes are TRBV25-1 and TRBJ2-3; 10 nucleotides match TRBD2. This chain's CDR3 is CASSEPSGRDTQYF. The CDR3 DNA reads TGTGCCAGCAGTGAACCTAGCGGGAGAGATACGCAGTATTTT.